The 19 T cell receptor beta chains given below trace back to one sample, sequenced in a study of blood T cell repertoires in COVID-19 (TCRdb year 2020). The library relied on the immunoSEQ multiplex PCR assay. TCRdb carries this immuneACCESS record with in-frame sequences only. Its versions omit some clonotypes, under half of them owing to an unresolved V gene in the studies checked, with the rest unexplained. The sample table records under 45,000 clones; 88% of these occur just once. The ten top clones hold 1% to 1.5% of the sample. Sequences were obtained from peripheral blood. Source of these receptors: a woman in her thirties or forties with acute or convalescent COVID-19.

This clone was seen only once. The V and J genes are TRBV5-8 and TRBJ2-7, with TRBD1 identical over 7 bases. This CDR3 has 14 amino acids. V dropped 6 bases and J dropped 2; count of bases not matched to a gene: 8. Germline V gene sequence: CDR1 SGHTS, CDR2 YDEGEE. CDR3 coding DNA: TGTGCCAGCACCATGGGACAGCCAGCCTACGAGCAGTACTTC. This sequence encodes CASTMGQPAYEQYF.

The rearrangement links TRBV27 to TRBJ2-2, with TRBD2 matching over 14 bases. V lost 3 bases to trimming and J lost 4 bases; unmatched junction nucleotides: 4. Germline assignment: CDR1 MNHEY and CDR2 SMNVEV (reference sequence). The CDR3 length is 17 residues. CDR3 residues: CASSFLGLAGVTGELFF. The CDR3, as DNA: TGTGCCAGCAGTTTTCTGGGACTAGCGGGAGTCACCGGGGAGCTGTTTTTT.

J is TRBJ1-1 and V is TRBV6-6; a possible D gene is TRBD1 (5 bases). Per the germline V gene, CDR1 is MNHNY and CDR2 is SVGAGI (reference sequence). The ends were cut back, 6 bases at V and 8 bases at J, with 16 bases in the middle. This CDR3 contains 13 residues. The CDR3 loop is CASSPSTAPEAFF. The CDR3 DNA is TGTGCCAGCAGCCCTTCGACAGCTCCCGAAGCTTTCTTT.

The CDR3 DNA sequence: TGTGCCAGCAGCTTAATACATTCCGACTATGAAAAACTGTTTTTT. As protein: CASSLIHSDYEKLFF. The V and J genes are TRBV11-2 and TRBJ1-4; no clear D. CDR1 and CDR2 from the germline V gene are SGHAT and FQNNGV. V lost 2 bases, J lost 6 bases, and 13 bases lay in between. CDR3 length: 15 amino acids. Full variable domain (remainder filled in from reference TRBV11-2 and TRBJ1-4): EAGVAQSPRYKIIEKRQSVAFWCNPISGHATLYWYQQILGQGPKLLIQFQNNGVVDDSQLPKDRFSAERLKGVDSTLKIQPAKLEDSAVYLCASSLIHSDYEKLFFGSGTQLSVL.

The chain combines TRBV10-3 with TRBJ2-7, with D possibly TRBD2 on 5 matching bases. The CDR3 contains 15 residues. From germline, CDR1 is ENHRY and CDR2 SYGVKD. With 7 bases removed from V and 4 bases from J, the gap between germline ends came to 20 bases. CDR3 coding DNA: TGTGCCATCACCCCTGACGCCGGGAATGGATACGAGCAGTACTTC. Translating gives CAITPDAGNGYEQYF.

This clone was seen just once. V usage is TRBV27 and J usage is TRBJ2-1; TRBD2 agrees at 9 bases. This CDR3 spans 12 amino acids. The V gene end was trimmed by 4 bases and the J gene end by 11 bases; junction bases not matched to a gene: 3. Germline lookup yields CDR1 MNHEY and CDR2 SMNVEV (reference sequence). In DNA form, the CDR3 reads TGTGCCAGCAGTTCGGGACTAGCCAAGCAGTTCTTC. Translation: CASSSGLAKQFF.

The V and J genes are TRBV3-1 (or the pseudogene TRBV3-2) and TRBJ1-1; D is unclear. Germline CDR1 is LGHDT and CDR2 is YNNKEL (reference sequence). This CDR3 region has 12 residues. Trimming removed 6 bases from V and 5 bases from J, with 10 bases in between. CDR3 bases: TGTGCCAGCAGTTATCAGAGGACTGAAGCTTTCTTT. Encoded protein: CASSYQRTEAFF.

The genes are TRBV7-9 and TRBJ2-5, with D possibly being TRBD2 (5 bases). With 6 bases removed from V and 1 base from J, the gap between germline ends came to 21 bases. The CDR3 has 17 amino acids. CDR1 is SEHNR and CDR2 is FQNEAQ in the germline V gene (reference sequence). CDR3 amino acids: CASRDRGSAYSQETQYF. CDR3 in DNA: TGTGCCAGCAGGGACCGAGGGAGCGCATATTCCCAAGAGACCCAGTACTTC.

The V call is TRBV5-7, the J call TRBJ1-5, with TRBD1 as a possible D gene (6 bases). TRBV5-7 qualifies as an ORF whose function is uncertain. The CDR3 covers 14 residues. V was pared by 1 base and J by 2 bases, with 7 bases between. CDR3 coding DNA: TGTGCCAGCAGCTTGCGACAGGGCAATCAGCCCCAGCATTTT. Its protein is CASSLRQGNQPQHF.

The V gene is TRBV7-8, the J gene TRBJ2-3; tentatively, D is TRBD1 (6 bases). The germline gives CDR1 SGHVS, CDR2 FQNEAQ. V lost 1 base and J lost 1, with 15 bases in between. This CDR3 is built from 17 residues. The DNA of the CDR3 is TGTGCCAGCAGCTTAGAGGGAACAGGGTTTGGCACAGATACGCAGTATTTT. Translation: CASSLEGTGFGTDTQYF.

V and J are TRBV3-1 (or the pseudogene TRBV3-2) and TRBJ1-2; D is unclear. CDR3 length equals 12 residues. The germline V gene encodes CDR1 LGHDT and CDR2 YNNKEL (reference sequence). Trimming took off 1 base at V and 4 bases at J, with 4 bases between the two ends. CDR3 in DNA: TGTGCCAGCAGCCAAGGTATCTATGGCTACACCTTC. Its translation: CASSQGIYGYTF.

The V gene is TRBV27, the J gene TRBJ1-1, with a possible D match to TRBD1 (5 bases). CDR1 MNHEY and CDR2 SMNVEV come from the germline V gene (reference sequence). The CDR3 has 13 residues. Trimming pared 3 bases from V and 10 bases from J, leaving 15 bases between. The CDR3 reads CASSLKLGQGAFF. In nucleotides, the CDR3 is TGTGCCAGCAGTTTGAAATTGGGTCAGGGAGCTTTCTTT.

The chain couples TRBV15 to TRBJ2-5; D uncertain. The V and J ends lost 1 base and 1 base respectively, with 4 bases between them. CDR1 and CDR2 (germline): LNHNV, YYDKDF (reference sequence). The CDR3 spans 13 residues. The CDR3 sequence: CATSRARQETQYF. The CDR3 DNA reads TGTGCCACCAGCAGAGCCCGCCAAGAGACCCAGTACTTC.

The genes are TRBV5-1 and TRBJ1-2; 8 nucleotides line up with TRBD1. The ends lost 2 bases at V and 5 bases at J; junction bases unmatched: 8. Germline CDR1 and CDR2: SGHRS and YFSETQ. The CDR3 is made up of 15 amino acids. The CDR3: CASSLWTGPGYGYTF. In DNA form, the CDR3 reads TGCGCCAGCAGCTTATGGACAGGGCCAGGATATGGCTACACCTTC.

CDR3 sequence: CSASGGSGSVLNEQFF. In DNA form, the CDR3 reads TGCAGTGCTAGTGGGGGTAGCGGGAGTGTATTGAATGAGCAGTTCTTC. This rearrangement joins TRBV20-1 to TRBJ2-1; 9 bases are a match to TRBD2. The germline V gene has CDR1 DFQATT and CDR2 SNEGSKA (reference sequence). The CDR3 runs to 16 residues. After removal of 3 bases from V and 7 bases from J, the junction contained 13 bases not matched to a gene.

The chain links TRBV29-1 to TRBJ1-2; 8 bases fit TRBD1. CDR3 length: 12 amino acids. Unmatched junction bases numbered 7, after V lost 6 bases and J lost 7 bases. The germline V gene has CDR1 SQVTM and CDR2 ANQGSEA. The CDR3: CSVLQGVSGYTF. DNA for the CDR3: TGCAGCGTACTACAGGGGGTTAGTGGCTACACCTTC.

A single count supports this clone. The chain employs TRBV7-8 and TRBJ2-2; the D gene is possibly TRBD1 (5 bases). Germline lookup yields CDR1 SGHVS and CDR2 FQNEAQ. Between the trimmed V and J ends, which lost 2 bases and 0 bases, there was a span of 22 bases. The CDR3 runs 20 residues. The DNA for the CDR3 is TGTGCCAGCAGCTTAAGTTGGCGGCAGGGAACAGCCGCGAACACCGGGGAGCTGTTTTTT. Protein sequence: CASSLSWRQGTAANTGELFF.

The gene calls are TRBV9 and TRBJ2-1, with 9 positions matching TRBD2. Losses at the gene ends were 3 bases for V and 7 bases for J; bases not matched to a gene: 5. This CDR3 is 14 amino acids long. Per germline, CDR1 SGDLS and CDR2 YYNGEE. CDR3 in amino acids: CASSGSGGWNEQFF. The CDR3 nucleotides are TGTGCCAGCAGCGGGAGCGGGGGGTGGAATGAGCAGTTCTTC.

The rearrangement joins TRBV7-2 to TRBJ2-7; 12 nucleotides agree with TRBD2. Germline V lookup: CDR1 SGHTA, CDR2 FQGNSA. This CDR3 has 18 residues. The trim removed 4 bases at V and 4 bases at J, leaving 14 bases unmatched. Here the CDR3 DNA reads TGTGCCAGCAGCTCCCGACAGGGATGGACTAGCGGGGTGTACGAGCAGTACTTC. This codes for CASSSRQGWTSGVYEQYF.